The 25 T cell receptor beta chains presented below share a single source sample, sequenced in a study of T cells after posttransplantation cyclophosphamide (dated by TCRdb to the mid-2010s). Viable CD3+CD4+ or CD3+CD8+ cells that were CCR7+CD45RA+CD45RO-CD95-CD27+CD28+ were classified as naive T cells. Receptor libraries were prepared by the immunoSEQ multiplex PCR assay. Entries here come from immuneACCESS through TCRdb and include only in-frame sequences with V and J called. Some clones fail to appear in such tables; in the studies checked, an unresolved V gene covers under half of the shortfall, and the cause of the remainder is unknown. The sample table contains fewer than 25,000 clones; only one count was recorded for 97% of them. The ten largest account for about 0.13% of the sample. Sequenced: naive CD4+ T cells sorted from PBMCs. These receptors all come from a man aged 50 to 59 in good health, CMV-negative, and a related stem cell transplant donor.

The chain combines TRBV20-1 with TRBJ1-2; possibly TRBD1 for D (5 bases). Germline V CDR1 and CDR2: DFQATT, SNEGSKA (reference sequence). This CDR3 comprises 11 residues. For the CDR3, the DNA is TGCAGGGGGGGAGGGAACTATGGCTACACCTTC. Residues: CRGGGNYGYTF.

On this clone: An end of the junction differs from the germline gene, which may be a read error. Other DNA sequences within the sample encode an identical CDR3. The chain is built from TRBV10-3 and TRBJ1-6; 8 positions match TRBD1. The germline gives CDR1 ENHRY, CDR2 SYGVKD. The CDR3 is made up of 14 amino acids. The CDR3 region has the DNA TGTGCCATCGGACAGGGAGTTCATAATTCCCCCCTCCACTTT. Translation gives CAIGQGVHNSPLHF.

The chain joins TRBV5-1 to TRBJ1-5, with D perhaps matching TRBD1 (6 bases). CDR3 length: 15 amino acids. Germline CDR1 SGHRS, CDR2 YFSETQ. V was pared by 4 bases and J by 0 bases, with 11 bases between. CDR3 region: CASSPGQHSNQPQHF. For the CDR3, the DNA is TGCGCCAGCAGCCCCGGACAGCATAGCAATCAGCCCCAGCATTTT.

CDR3 nucleotides: TGTGCCAGCGGGACAGGTCGCTATGGCTACACCTTC. It yields the protein CASGTGRYGYTF. The V call is TRBV2, the J call TRBJ1-2, with TRBD1 identical over 8 bases. This CDR3 spans 12 amino acids. J was trimmed by 4 bases and V by 8 bases; bases with no gene match: 3. The V gene's germline CDR1 is SNHLY and CDR2 FYNNEI.

The chain has TRBV5-1 and TRBJ2-5; 11 nucleotides align to TRBD2. The junction had 3 bases not matched to a gene; V was cut back by 0 bases and J by 5 bases. The CDR3 sequence is 15 residues long. The germline CDR1 and CDR2 sequences are SGHRS and YFSETQ. This CDR3 reads CASSLALAGGETQYF. For the CDR3, the DNA is TGCGCCAGCAGCTTGGCCTTAGCGGGAGGGGAGACCCAGTACTTC.

V usage is TRBV19 and J usage is TRBJ2-1; D gene unclear. This CDR3 comprises 14 residues. Looked up from germline, CDR1 is LNHDA and CDR2 is SQIVND (reference sequence). V lost 3 bases and J 0 bases, leaving 6 bases between the germline ends. Here the CDR3 reads CASSIRPSYNEQFF. The CDR3 DNA follows: TGTGCCAGTAGTATCCGTCCCTCCTACAATGAGCAGTTCTTC.

V usage is TRBV18 and J usage is TRBJ2-7; 8 bases agree with TRBD1. Germline assignment: CDR1 KGHSH and CDR2 LQKENI. The CDR3 is 14 residues long. The ends lost 6 bases at V and 0 bases at J; junction bases unmatched: 4. The CDR3 reads CASSPGTGSYEQYF. The CDR3 nucleotides are TGTGCCAGCTCGCCCGGGACAGGCTCCTACGAGCAGTACTTC.

The chain carries TRBV5-5 and TRBJ1-5; 9 bases align to TRBD1. The length of the CDR3 is 15 residues. Looked up from germline, CDR1 is SGHKS and CDR2 is YYEKEE (reference sequence). The V segment lost 2 bases and the J segment 4 bases; nucleotides outside the gene matches: 4. The CDR3 loop is CASSLTGQGNQPQHF. As DNA, the CDR3 is TGTGCCAGCAGCTTAACTGGACAGGGGAATCAGCCCCAGCATTTT.

This sequence joins TRBV11-3 and TRBJ2-1, with TRBD2 matching 7 bases. This CDR3 is built from 16 residues. CDR1 SGHNT and CDR2 YENEEA come from the germline V gene. With 2 bases clipped from V and 0 bases from J, the junction kept 4 bases outside the gene matches. CDR3 sequence reads: CASSLSGGGSYNEQFF. The DNA of the CDR3 is TGTGCCAGCAGCTTATCTGGCGGGGGCTCCTACAATGAGCAGTTCTTC.

The V call is TRBV5-4, the J call TRBJ1-2; D may be TRBD1 (5 bases). Per germline, CDR1 SGHNT and CDR2 YYREEE (reference sequence). CDR3 length: 15 residues. V shed 4 bases and J shed 0 bases, with 13 bases lying between them. The CDR3 is CASSGSRAANYGYTF. In DNA form, the CDR3 reads TGTGCCAGCAGCGGCAGCAGGGCAGCTAACTATGGCTACACCTTC. Full variable domain (rest looked up from reference TRBV5-4 and TRBJ1-2): ETGVTQSPTHLIKTRGQQVTLRCSSQSGHNTVSWYQQALGQGPQFIFQYYREEENGRGNFPPRFSGLQFPNYSSELNVNALELDDSALYLCASSGSRAANYGYTFGSGTRLTVV.

The chain recombines TRBV9 with TRBJ2-7, with 11 bases fitting TRBD2. Germline V lookup: CDR1 SGDLS, CDR2 YYNGEE. This CDR3 has 16 amino acids. V lost 4 bases, J lost 0 bases, and 6 bases stayed unmatched. The CDR3 DNA reads TGTGCCAGCAGCCTCAATAGCGGGGGGGCCTCCTACGAGCAGTACTTC. Translating it yields CASSLNSGGASYEQYF.

With regard to this clone: Relative to the germline gene, one junction end is altered; a read error may explain this. Other nucleotide sequences from this sample produce the same CDR3. The chain has TRBV5-1 and TRBJ1-6, with 10 bases matching TRBD1. The CDR3 runs to 15 residues. Germline CDR1 SGHRS, CDR2 YFSETQ. The CDR3 coding sequence is TGCGCCAGCAGTCCCCCGGGACAGGGGAATTCCCCCCTCCACTTT. The encoded protein is CASSPPGQGNSPLHF.

The chain employs TRBV20-1 and TRBJ2-7; TRBD2 agrees at 7 bases. Per germline, CDR1 DFQATT and CDR2 SNEGSKA (reference sequence). J gave up 6 bases and V 6 bases, and 5 bases lay outside the gene matches. The CDR3 runs 11 residues. The chain's CDR3 is CSAALAFEQYF. CDR3 DNA sequence: TGCAGTGCCGCACTAGCGTTCGAGCAGTACTTC.

The chain has TRBV29-1 and TRBJ2-7; 12 bases are a match to TRBD2. Losses at the gene ends were 3 bases for V and 1 base for J; bases not matched to a gene: 4. Germline CDR1 is SQVTM and CDR2 is ANQGSEA. This CDR3 has 15 amino acids. CDR3 loop: CSVDGLAGLSYEQYF. DNA for the CDR3: TGCAGCGTTGATGGACTAGCGGGATTATCCTACGAGCAGTACTTC.

V is TRBV5-6 and J is TRBJ2-7; D not resolved. This CDR3 contains 14 residues. Trimming removed 4 bases at V and 0 bases at J, with 11 bases between. Germline CDR1 reads SGHDT; CDR2 reads YYEEEE. Written as DNA, the CDR3 is TGTGCCAGCAGCCCTCGACAAGACTCCTACGAGCAGTACTTC. It encodes CASSPRQDSYEQYF.

The rearrangement links TRBV5-1 to TRBJ2-5, with a tentative D call TRBD1 (6 bases). V dropped 2 bases and J dropped 4 bases, with 12 bases sitting between them. The germline V gene encodes CDR1 SGHRS and CDR2 YFSETQ. CDR3 length: 14 amino acids. CDR3 in amino acids: CASSFGEQGETQYF. CDR3 DNA: TGCGCCAGCAGCTTTGGGGAACAGGGAGAGACCCAGTACTTC.

Comments on this clone: Other DNA sequences within the sample encode an identical CDR3. The genes are TRBV11-3 and TRBJ1-6; TRBD1 matches 7 bases. V shed 3 bases, J shed 3 bases, and the junction held 5 bases outside the gene matches. Per the germline V gene, CDR1 is SGHNT and CDR2 is YENEEA. The CDR3 contains 16 residues. The CDR3, as DNA: TGTGCCAGCAGCTTTCCATGGGACAGCTATAATTCACCCCTCCACTTT. This translates into CASSFPWDSYNSPLHF.

The chain uses TRBV6-1 and TRBJ2-3; D remains ambiguous. Germline values: CDR1 MNHNS, CDR2 SASEGT. The CDR3 runs 15 residues. V dropped 2 bases and J dropped 5 bases, with 14 bases sitting between them. The CDR3 DNA is TGTGCCAGCAGTGAAAGAGCGCGAGTTGGAGATACGCAGTATTTT. Its protein product is CASSERARVGDTQYF.

CDR3 loop: CASSLGGGKEAQYF. In DNA, the CDR3 is TGCGCCAGCAGCCTTGGCGGAGGGAAGGAAGCGCAGTACTTC. The chain is built from TRBV4-3 and TRBJ2-7, with a tentative D call TRBD2 (6 bases). The V end lost 4 bases, the J end lost 9 bases, and 19 bases lay between the germline ends. This CDR3 is 14 amino acids long. Germline V gives CDR1 LGHNA, CDR2 YSLEER.

J is TRBJ2-3 and V is TRBV6-1; 9 bases align to TRBD2. Looked up from germline, CDR1 is MNHNS and CDR2 is SASEGT. The CDR3 is 13 residues long. The junction had 0 bases not matched to a gene; V was cut back by 7 bases and J by 1 base. CDR3 in DNA: TGTGCCAGCACTAGCGGGGGCACAGATACGCAGTATTTT. This encodes CASTSGGTDTQYF.

The V call is TRBV7-9, the J call TRBJ1-1, with TRBD1 identical over 9 bases. V trimming: 5 bases; J trimming: 10 bases; junction bases outside the gene matches: 11. The CDR3 extends over 14 amino acids. The germline CDR1 and CDR2 sequences are SEHNR and FQNEAQ (reference sequence). CDR3 coding DNA: TGTGCCAGCAGCAACACAAAGGACAGGGGCAGAGCTTTCTTT. It codes for CASSNTKDRGRAFF. Complete variable domain (other parts from reference TRBV7-9 and TRBJ1-1): DTGVSQNPRHKITKRGQNVTFRCDPISEHNRLYWYRQTLGQGPEFLTYFQNEAQLEKSRLLSDRFSAERPKGSFSTLEIQRTEQGDSAMYLCASSNTKDRGRAFFGQGTRLTVV.

The chain joins TRBV5-4 to TRBJ1-3; D not certain. CDR1 SGHNT and CDR2 YYREEE come from the germline V gene (reference sequence). The CDR3 sequence is 15 residues long. Deletions cut 0 bases from V and 1 base from J, with 8 bases between. DNA of the CDR3: TGTGCCAGCAGCTTGGGGGCAGTGTCTGGAAACACCATATATTTT. Translating it yields CASSLGAVSGNTIYF.

The chain employs TRBV6-1 and TRBJ2-5, with 7 bases fitting TRBD1. Germline V gene sequence: CDR1 MNHNS, CDR2 SASEGT. V trimming: 6 bases; J trimming: 2 bases; junction bases outside the gene matches: 3. CDR3 length: 13 amino acids. CDR3 protein: CASSPTGQETQYF. In DNA form, the CDR3 reads TGTGCCAGCAGCCCGACAGGGCAAGAGACCCAGTACTTC.

The CDR3 sequence is CASIKDRYNEQFF. The CDR3 DNA reads as TGTGCCAGCATCAAGGACAGGTACAATGAGCAGTTCTTC. V usage is TRBV6-1 and J usage is TRBJ2-1, with 7 bases that match TRBD1. Germline values: CDR1 MNHNS, CDR2 SASEGT. CDR3 size: 13 residues. The V gene end was trimmed by 7 bases and the J gene end by 4 bases; junction bases not matched to a gene: 4.

DNA for the CDR3: TGTGCCAGCAGCACACAGGGGGCGCGGGGTTATGGCTACACCTTC. It codes for CASSTQGARGYGYTF. The chain carries TRBV2 and TRBJ1-2; 9 nucleotides match TRBD1. The germline V gene has CDR1 SNHLY and CDR2 FYNNEI. This CDR3 contains 15 residues. Unmatched junction bases numbered 10, after V lost 6 bases and J lost 5 bases.